This T cell receptor (beta chain) came from a study of blood T cell repertoires in COVID-19. V lost 0 bases and J lost 8, with 10 bases in between. There are 13 residues in the CDR3. Germline V gene sequence: CDR1 MNHNY, CDR2 SVGAGI (reference sequence). Clones were read by immunoSEQ multiplex PCR, and TCRdb kept only the in-frame ones, dropping some. This table holds about 100,000 clones, around 88% found once. The source is a man between 60 and 75 years old with acute or convalescent COVID-19. The chain carries TRBV6-6 and TRBJ1-1; D unresolved. The sample consisted of peripheral blood. The CDR3 DNA sequence: TGTGCCAGCAGTTACTCATCGTCCTTAGAAGCTTTCTTT. Protein sequence: CASSYSSSLEAFF.